Following are 20 T cell receptor beta chains from one sample sequenced in a study of beta chain features in type 1 diabetes. Overall study results and limits: Moderate but significant shortening of TCRB CDR3s was recorded in all four CD4+ subsets from Type 1 diabetes patients.

These receptors have no known antigen. As every portion of the isolated RNA was reverse transcribed, the sequencing read expressed TCRB transcripts. The assay was immunoSEQ multiplex PCR, and TCRdb's table has in-frame clones only and misses some. The sample contains more than 150,000 clones, approximately 8.7% of which appear only once. Sequencing input: central memory CD4+ T cells from blood. The receptor set was obtained from a woman aged 25-40 years with type 1 diabetes.

The chain has TRBV2 and TRBJ2-3, with 7 bases that match TRBD2. CDR1 and CDR2 (germline): SNHLY, FYNNEI. This CDR3 contains 15 residues. Trimming took 6 bases from V and 1 from J; bases not matched to a gene: 7. In nucleotides, the CDR3 is TGTGCCAGCAGAAACTGGGGGGGAGGCACAGATACGCAGTATTTT. Translated: CASRNWGGGTDTQYF.

This clone showed up many times. V usage is TRBV7-8 and J usage is TRBJ2-5; tentatively, D is TRBD2 (5 bases). Germline CDR1 SGHVS, CDR2 FQNEAQ. Deletions cut 5 bases from V and 4 bases from J, with 11 bases between. The CDR3 runs to 13 residues. CDR3 protein: CASSERAPETQYF. CDR3 in DNA: TGTGCCAGCAGCGAGAGGGCCCCAGAGACCCAGTACTTC.

The chain is built from TRBV28 and TRBJ1-4; TRBD1 matches at 7 bases. The CDR3 loop spans 15 amino acids. CDR1 and CDR2 (germline): MDHEN, SYDVKM. V gave up 8 bases and J gave up 7 bases; unmatched junction bases: 13. The CDR3 loop is CASGSRQGFSEKLFF. The CDR3 DNA is TGTGCCAGCGGCTCCAGACAGGGATTCTCTGAAAAACTGTTTTTT.

The rearrangement uses TRBV5-1 and TRBJ2-3, with D possibly being TRBD1 (5 bases). V lost 2 bases and J lost 2, with 9 bases in between. This CDR3 has 14 amino acids. In germline, CDR1 is SGHRS, CDR2 YFSETQ. Here the CDR3 DNA reads TGCGCCAGCAGCTTAGACAGACCCACAGATACGCAGTATTTT. It is translated as CASSLDRPTDTQYF.

This clone showed up just a few times. The rearrangement links TRBV30 to TRBJ1-1, with 7 bases matching TRBD1. CDR1 is GTSNPN and CDR2 is SVGIG in the germline V gene (reference sequence). CDR3 size: 13 residues. Trimming took 6 bases from V and 1 from J; bases not matched to a gene: 5. The chain's CDR3 is CACKGAGNTEAFF. CDR3 bases: TGTGCCTGTAAGGGGGCAGGGAACACTGAAGCTTTCTTT.

This clone was recorded a few times. This chain uses TRBV28 with TRBJ2-7; D uncertain. This CDR3 has 15 residues. V gave up 3 bases and J gave up 0 bases, with 12 bases separating them. CDR1 MDHEN and CDR2 SYDVKM come from the germline V gene. In DNA, the CDR3 is TGTGCCAGCAGTTTCTCCGGAGAGAGCTCCTACGAGCAGTACTTC. This gives the protein CASSFSGESSYEQYF.

Only a few counts were recorded for this clone. V is TRBV18 and J is TRBJ1-2, with D possibly matching TRBD1 (5 bases). Trimming took 4 bases from V and 5 from J, leaving 5 bases between them. This CDR3 is built from 11 residues. Germline assignment: CDR1 KGHSH and CDR2 LQKENI. The CDR3 DNA is TGTGCCAGCTCACGACAGTATGGCTACACCTTC. Translation gives CASSRQYGYTF.

There are many counts of this clone. This rearrangement joins TRBV30 to TRBJ1-2; D perhaps matches TRBD1 (6 bases). The CDR3 is 11 amino acids. CDR1 and CDR2 (germline): GTSNPN, SVGIG (reference sequence). The V end lost 5 bases, the J end lost 6 bases, and 10 bases lay between the germline ends. The chain's CDR3 is CAWAGAHGYTF. As DNA, the CDR3 is TGTGCCTGGGCAGGGGCCCATGGCTACACCTTC.

As to this clone: The same CDR3 also results from other DNA sequences found in this sample. CDR3 sequence reads: CASSLVGAGYGYTF. CDR3 nucleotide sequence: TGTGCCAGCAGCTTGGTGGGGGCCGGCTATGGCTACACCTTC. This chain joins TRBV5-4 and TRBJ1-2, with TRBD1 as a possible D gene (6 bases). The CDR3 has 14 residues. In germline, CDR1 is SGHNT, CDR2 YYREEE (reference sequence). Deletions cut 0 bases from V and 4 bases from J, with 10 bases between.

The CDR3 protein is CATSGQRNTEAFF. Written as DNA, the CDR3 is TGTGCCACCTCAGGGCAAAGAAACACTGAAGCTTTCTTT. The chain has TRBV2 and TRBJ1-1, with D possibly being TRBD1 (5 bases). There are 13 residues in the CDR3. The V end lost 10 bases, the J end lost 2 bases, and 14 bases lay between the germline ends. Looked up from germline, CDR1 is SNHLY and CDR2 is FYNNEI.

This chain links TRBV28 with TRBJ2-1; 11 nucleotides align to TRBD2. The CDR3 is made up of 15 amino acids. The germline V gene has CDR1 MDHEN and CDR2 SYDVKM. V was pared by 5 bases and J by 9 bases, with 9 bases of the junction left unmatched. The CDR3 DNA reads as TGTGCCAGCAGTCCTATAGCGGGAGGGGCTTCTGAGCAGTTCTTC. As protein: CASSPIAGGASEQFF.

A word on this clone: This CDR3 is also generated by other DNA sequences in the sample. This chain joins TRBV4-1 and TRBJ1-1, with TRBD1 as a possible D gene (6 bases). Trimming cost V 0 bases and J 5 bases, with 7 bases left between them. The CDR3 is 13 amino acids. Germline CDR1 is MGHRA and CDR2 is YSYEKL. The CDR3 loop is CASSQDRGTEAFF. CDR3 nucleotide sequence: TGCGCCAGCAGCCAAGATAGGGGGACTGAAGCTTTCTTT.

The chain uses TRBV5-4 and TRBJ2-5; 7 bases are a match to TRBD1. The germline V gene encodes CDR1 SGHNT and CDR2 YYREEE (reference sequence). The CDR3 has 16 residues. The V and J ends lost 3 bases and 2 bases, in that order; junction bases with no gene match: 10. DNA of the CDR3: TGTGCCAGCAGCTCGAGACAGGGTCCGAATCAAGAGACCCAGTACTTC. Translating it yields CASSSRQGPNQETQYF.

V gene TRBV7-3 combines with J gene TRBJ2-1; 13 nucleotides agree with TRBD2. Trimming removed 6 bases from V and 7 bases from J; junction bases left unmatched: 9. The germline V gene has CDR1 SGHTA and CDR2 FQGTGA. The CDR3 sequence is 16 residues long. CDR3 in amino acids: CASRFPGLAGVNEQFF. DNA of the CDR3: TGTGCCAGCAGGTTCCCCGGACTAGCGGGAGTGAATGAGCAGTTCTTC.

This clone turned up a few times. At the DNA level, this CDR3 is encoded by other sequences in the same sample as well. The CDR3 loop reads CASSLGPGDTGELFF. As DNA, the CDR3 is TGTGCCAGCAGCTTGGGGCCCGGGGACACCGGGGAGCTGTTTTTT. V and J are TRBV5-4 and TRBJ2-2, with D possibly being TRBD2 (5 bases). CDR3 length equals 15 residues. Germline CDR1 is SGHNT and CDR2 is YYREEE (reference sequence). V was cut by 0 bases and J by 3 bases, with 9 bases left in between. Full variable domain (remainder filled in from reference TRBV5-4 and TRBJ2-2): ETGVTQSPTHLIKTRGQQVTLRCSSQSGHNTVSWYQQALGQGPQFIFQYYREEENGRGNFPPRFSGLQFPNYSSELNVNALELDDSALYLCASSLGPGDTGELFFGEGSRLTVL.

This clone showed up just a few times. The rearrangement joins TRBV6-6 to TRBJ2-4; 9 bases align to TRBD2. This CDR3 comprises 15 residues. V shed 5 bases, J shed 6 bases, and the junction held 8 bases outside the gene matches. Germline CDR1 and CDR2: MNHNY and SVGAGI (reference sequence). The CDR3 bases are TGTGCCAGCAGTACGGCGGGAGGGTACGCAAACATTCAGTACTTC. It codes for CASSTAGGYANIQYF.

This clone was found a few times. CDR3 coding DNA: TGTGCCAGCAGTTTGACTAGCGGGGGCTACAATGAGCAGTTCTTC. It yields the protein CASSLTSGGYNEQFF. The V gene is TRBV6-5, the J gene TRBJ2-1, with 12 bases aligning to TRBD2. Germline lookup yields CDR1 MNHEY and CDR2 SVGAGI. The CDR3 contains 15 residues. Trimming took 4 bases from V and 3 from J; bases not matched to a gene: 1.

In nucleotides, the CDR3 is TGTGCCAGTAGTGACAGGACTAGCAACTCCTACGAGCAGTACTTC. This encodes CASSDRTSNSYEQYF. The chain recombines TRBV19 with TRBJ2-7, with TRBD2 matching over 8 bases. The V gene end was trimmed by 5 bases and the J gene end by 0 bases; junction bases not matched to a gene: 6. CDR1 is LNHDA and CDR2 is SQIVND in the germline V gene (reference sequence). This CDR3 is built from 15 residues.

This clone was recorded at least ten times. The chain links TRBV19 to TRBJ2-7, with D perhaps TRBD1 (5 bases). Germline V gene data show CDR1 as LNHDA and CDR2 as SQIVND (reference sequence). Trimming removed 3 bases from V and 6 bases from J, with 15 bases in between. The CDR3 is 14 residues long. The CDR3 loop reads CASSMVAGSVEQYF. In DNA, the CDR3 is TGTGCCAGTAGTATGGTGGCAGGGTCAGTCGAGCAGTACTTC.

This clone has just a few counts. The rearrangement uses TRBV18 and TRBJ2-1; 11 nucleotides line up with TRBD2. This CDR3 is built from 15 residues. CDR1 is KGHSH and CDR2 is LQKENI in the germline V gene. V lost 6 bases to trimming and J lost 3 bases; unmatched junction nucleotides: 4. CDR3: CASSTTSGGYNEQFF. In DNA form, the CDR3 reads TGTGCCAGCTCGACTACTAGCGGGGGCTACAATGAGCAGTTCTTC. Together with reference TRBV18 and TRBJ2-1, the CDR3 gives the full variable domain: NAGVMQNPRHLVRRRGQEARLRCSPMKGHSHVYWYRQLPEEGLKFMVYLQKENIIDESGMPKERFSAEFPKEGPSILRIQQVVRGDSAAYFCASSTTSGGYNEQFFGPGTRLTVL.